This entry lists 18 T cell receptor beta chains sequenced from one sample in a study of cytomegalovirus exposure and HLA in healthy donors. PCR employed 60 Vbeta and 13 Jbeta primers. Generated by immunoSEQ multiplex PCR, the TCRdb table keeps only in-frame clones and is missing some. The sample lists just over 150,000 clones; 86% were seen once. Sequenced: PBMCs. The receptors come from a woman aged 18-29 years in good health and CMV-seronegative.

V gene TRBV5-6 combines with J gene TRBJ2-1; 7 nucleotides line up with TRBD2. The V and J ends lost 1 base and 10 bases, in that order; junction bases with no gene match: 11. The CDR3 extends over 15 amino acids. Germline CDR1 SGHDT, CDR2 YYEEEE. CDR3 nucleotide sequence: TGTGCCAGCAGCTTGTGGCGACTAGCCCTCGGGGAGCAGTTCTTC. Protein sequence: CASSLWRLALGEQFF.

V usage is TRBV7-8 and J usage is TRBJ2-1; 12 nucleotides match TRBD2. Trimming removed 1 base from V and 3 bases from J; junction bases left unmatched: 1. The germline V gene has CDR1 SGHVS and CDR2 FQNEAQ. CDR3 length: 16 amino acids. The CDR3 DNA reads TGTGCCAGCAGCTTAGGGACTAGCGGGGTCTACAATGAGCAGTTCTTC. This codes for CASSLGTSGVYNEQFF. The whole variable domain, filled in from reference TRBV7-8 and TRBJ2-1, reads GAGVSQSPRYKVAKRGQDVALRCDPISGHVSLFWYQQALGQGPEFLTYFQNEAQLDKSGLPSDRFFAERPEGSVSTLKIQRTQQEDSAVYLCASSLGTSGVYNEQFFGPGTRLTVL.

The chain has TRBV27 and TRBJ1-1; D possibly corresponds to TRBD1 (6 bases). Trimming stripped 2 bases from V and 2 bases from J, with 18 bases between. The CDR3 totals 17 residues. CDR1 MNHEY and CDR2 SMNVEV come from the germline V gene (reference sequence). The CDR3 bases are TGTGCCAGCAGTTTAGGTCAGGGGCAACGGCGAAACACTGAAGCTTTCTTT. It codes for CASSLGQGQRRNTEAFF.

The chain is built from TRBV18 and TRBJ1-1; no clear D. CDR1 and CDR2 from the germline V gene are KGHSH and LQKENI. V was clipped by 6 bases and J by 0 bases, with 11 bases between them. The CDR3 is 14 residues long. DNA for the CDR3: TGTGCCAGCTCGGTAGCAAGCATGAACACTGAAGCTTTCTTT. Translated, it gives CASSVASMNTEAFF.

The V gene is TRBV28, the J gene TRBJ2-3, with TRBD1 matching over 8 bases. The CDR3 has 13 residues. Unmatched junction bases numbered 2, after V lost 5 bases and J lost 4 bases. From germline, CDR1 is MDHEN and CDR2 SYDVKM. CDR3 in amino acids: CASSPQGADTQYF. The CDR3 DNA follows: TGTGCCAGCAGTCCACAGGGGGCAGATACGCAGTATTTT.

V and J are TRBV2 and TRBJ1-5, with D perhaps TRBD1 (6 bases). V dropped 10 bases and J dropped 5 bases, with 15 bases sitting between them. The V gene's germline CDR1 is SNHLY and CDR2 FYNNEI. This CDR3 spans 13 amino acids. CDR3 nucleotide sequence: TGTGCCACGGGCCCAGGGGAATATCAGCCCCAGCATTTT. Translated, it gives CATGPGEYQPQHF. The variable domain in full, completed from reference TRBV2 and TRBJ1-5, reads EPEVTQTPSHQVTQMGQEVILRCVPISNHLYFYWYRQILGQKVEFLVSFYNNEISEKSEIFDDQFSVERPDGSNFTLKIRSTKLEDSAMYFCATGPGEYQPQHFGDGTRLSIL.

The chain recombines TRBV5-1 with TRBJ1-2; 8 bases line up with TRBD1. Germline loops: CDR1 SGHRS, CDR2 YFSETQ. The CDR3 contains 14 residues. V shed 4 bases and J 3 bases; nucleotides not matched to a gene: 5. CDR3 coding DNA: TGCGCCAGCAGCGTAGGACAGGGAGACTATGGCTACACCTTC. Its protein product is CASSVGQGDYGYTF.

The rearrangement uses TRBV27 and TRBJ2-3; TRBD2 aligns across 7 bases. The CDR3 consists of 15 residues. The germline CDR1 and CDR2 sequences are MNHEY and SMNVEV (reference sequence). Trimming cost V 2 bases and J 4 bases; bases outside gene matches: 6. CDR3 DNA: TGTGCCAGCAGTTTAGCGGGAGCCTGGCCAGATACGCAGTATTTT. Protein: CASSLAGAWPDTQYF.

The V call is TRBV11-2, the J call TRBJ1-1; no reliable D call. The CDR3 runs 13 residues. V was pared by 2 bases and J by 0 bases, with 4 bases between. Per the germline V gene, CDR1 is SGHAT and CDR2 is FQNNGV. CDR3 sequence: CASSLPVNTEAFF. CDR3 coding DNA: TGTGCCAGCAGCTTACCAGTGAACACTGAAGCTTTCTTT.

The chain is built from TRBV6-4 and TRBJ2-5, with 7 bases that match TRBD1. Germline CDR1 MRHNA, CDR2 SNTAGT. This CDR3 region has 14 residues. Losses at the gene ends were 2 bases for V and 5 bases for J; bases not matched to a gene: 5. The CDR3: CASSDRQGGETQYF. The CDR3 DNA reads TGTGCCAGCAGTGACAGACAGGGTGGGGAGACCCAGTACTTC.

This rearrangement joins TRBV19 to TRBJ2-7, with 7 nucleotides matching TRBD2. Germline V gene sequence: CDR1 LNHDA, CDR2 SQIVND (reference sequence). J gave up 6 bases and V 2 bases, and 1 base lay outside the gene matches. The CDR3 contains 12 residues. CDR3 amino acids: CASSISGGEQYF. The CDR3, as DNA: TGTGCCAGTAGTATATCGGGAGGCGAGCAGTACTTC.

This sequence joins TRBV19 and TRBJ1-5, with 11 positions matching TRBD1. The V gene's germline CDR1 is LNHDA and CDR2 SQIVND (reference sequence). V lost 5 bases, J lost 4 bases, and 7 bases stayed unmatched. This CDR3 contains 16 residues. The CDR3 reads CASSLGDRGTNQPQHF. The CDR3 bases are TGTGCCAGTAGTCTCGGGGACAGGGGGACAAATCAGCCCCAGCATTTT.

The CDR3 loop is CASSPARAGAKNIQYF. CDR3 in DNA: TGTGCCAGCAGCCCCGCGCGAGCGGGCGCCAAAAACATTCAGTACTTC. V gene TRBV7-8 combines with J gene TRBJ2-4; the D gene is possibly TRBD2 (6 bases). Per the germline V gene, CDR1 is SGHVS and CDR2 is FQNEAQ. The CDR3 is 16 residues long. The germline V and J ends were trimmed by 5 bases and 1 base, with 15 bases remaining between them. Based on the CDR3 plus reference TRBV7-8 and TRBJ2-4, the full variable domain is GAGVSQSPRYKVAKRGQDVALRCDPISGHVSLFWYQQALGQGPEFLTYFQNEAQLDKSGLPSDRFFAERPEGSVSTLKIQRTQQEDSAVYLCASSPARAGAKNIQYFGAGTRLSVL.

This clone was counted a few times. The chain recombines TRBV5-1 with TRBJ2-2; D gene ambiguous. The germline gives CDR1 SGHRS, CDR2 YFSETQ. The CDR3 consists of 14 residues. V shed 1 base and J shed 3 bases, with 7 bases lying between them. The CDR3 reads CASSLSRDTGELFF. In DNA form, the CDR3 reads TGCGCCAGCAGCTTGTCCCGGGACACCGGGGAGCTGTTTTTT.

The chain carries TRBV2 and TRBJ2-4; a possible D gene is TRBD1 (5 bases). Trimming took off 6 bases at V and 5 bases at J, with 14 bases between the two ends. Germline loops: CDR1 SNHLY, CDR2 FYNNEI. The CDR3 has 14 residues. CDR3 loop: CASRAQGGENIQYF. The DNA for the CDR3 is TGTGCCAGCAGAGCCCAGGGTGGGGAAAACATTCAGTACTTC.

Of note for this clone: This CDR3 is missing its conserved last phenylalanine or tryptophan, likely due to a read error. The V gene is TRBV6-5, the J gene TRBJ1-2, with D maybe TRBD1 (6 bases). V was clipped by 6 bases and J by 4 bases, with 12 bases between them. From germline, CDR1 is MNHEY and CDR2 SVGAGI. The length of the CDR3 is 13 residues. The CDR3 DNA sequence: TGTGCCAGCAGCGAGGGGGACCTCTATGGCTACACCCTC. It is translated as CASSEGDLYGYTL.

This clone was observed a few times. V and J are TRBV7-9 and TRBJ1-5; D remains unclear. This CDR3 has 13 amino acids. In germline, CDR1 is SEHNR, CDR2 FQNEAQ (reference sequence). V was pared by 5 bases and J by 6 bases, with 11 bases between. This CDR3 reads CASSPLEGQPQHF. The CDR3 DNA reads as TGTGCCAGCAGCCCTCTAGAGGGTCAGCCCCAGCATTTT.

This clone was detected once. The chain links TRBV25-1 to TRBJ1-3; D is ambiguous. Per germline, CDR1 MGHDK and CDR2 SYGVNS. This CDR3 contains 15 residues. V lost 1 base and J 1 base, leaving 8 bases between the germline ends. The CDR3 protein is CASSESGGSGNTIYF. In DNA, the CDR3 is TGTGCCAGCAGTGAATCGGGAGGGTCTGGAAACACCATATATTTT.